These 4 T cell receptor beta chains came from one sample sequenced in a study of shared clonotypes between healthy human individuals. TCRdb's copy holds only in-frame clones and misses some; the assay was immunoSEQ multiplex PCR. The sample carries about 590,000 clones, 95% to 96% recorded once. In the naive CD8 group, cells lacked CD45RO and were positively selected for CCR7, so terminally differentiated effector memory CD45RA+ cells were left out. The sequencing input was naive CD8+ T cells sorted from blood. These TCRs come from a woman aged 30 to 39 in good health.

The chain carries TRBV13 and TRBJ2-3; 8 bases are shared with TRBD2. The CDR3 extends over 15 amino acids. The germline gives CDR1 PRHDT, CDR2 FYEKMQ (reference sequence). The V and J ends lost 5 bases and 4 bases, in that order; junction bases with no gene match: 8. The CDR3 DNA sequence: TGTGCCAGCAGCCTCCGGACTAGCCGAGCAGATACGCAGTATTTT. Protein product: CASSLRTSRADTQYF.

The chain recombines TRBV5-6 with TRBJ2-1, with TRBD2 matching 7 bases. The V gene end was trimmed by 2 bases and the J gene end by 8 bases; junction bases not matched to a gene: 10. The CDR3 has 15 amino acids. Germline assignment: CDR1 SGHDT and CDR2 YYEEEE. The CDR3 region is CASSLPGLTPYEQFF. The DNA for the CDR3 is TGTGCCAGCAGCTTACCGGGACTAACCCCATATGAGCAGTTCTTC.

This clone was picked up one time. Since a much larger clone is just one base distant, this may be a read error. V is TRBV5-6 and J is TRBJ1-2; the match to TRBD1 covers 7 bases. The CDR3 contains 13 residues. Germline CDR1 and CDR2: SGHDT and YYEEEE. The V gene end was trimmed by 4 bases and the J gene end by 4 bases; junction bases not matched to a gene: 4. CDR3 sequence (DNA): TGTGCCAGCAGCCCGGGGACAGCCTATGGCTACACCTTC. Amino acid sequence: CASSPGTAYGYTF. Full variable domain (outside the CDR3, taken from reference TRBV5-6 and TRBJ1-2): DAGVTQSPTHLIKTRGQQVTLRCSPKSGHDTVSWYQQALGQGPQFIFQYYEEEERQRGNFPDRFSGHQFPNYSSELNVNALLLGDSALYLCASSPGTAYGYTFGSGTRLTVV.

This clone was detected once. Here the CDR3 DNA reads TGCGCCAGCAGCCTACTAGCGGGAGTCCTCAATGAGCAGTTCTTC. Translated, it gives CASSLLAGVLNEQFF. The J gene is TRBJ2-1, the V gene TRBV10-2, with 11 bases that match TRBD2. Unmatched junction bases numbered 7, after V lost 6 bases and J lost 6 bases. Germline values: CDR1 WSHSY, CDR2 SAAADI. There are 15 residues in the CDR3.